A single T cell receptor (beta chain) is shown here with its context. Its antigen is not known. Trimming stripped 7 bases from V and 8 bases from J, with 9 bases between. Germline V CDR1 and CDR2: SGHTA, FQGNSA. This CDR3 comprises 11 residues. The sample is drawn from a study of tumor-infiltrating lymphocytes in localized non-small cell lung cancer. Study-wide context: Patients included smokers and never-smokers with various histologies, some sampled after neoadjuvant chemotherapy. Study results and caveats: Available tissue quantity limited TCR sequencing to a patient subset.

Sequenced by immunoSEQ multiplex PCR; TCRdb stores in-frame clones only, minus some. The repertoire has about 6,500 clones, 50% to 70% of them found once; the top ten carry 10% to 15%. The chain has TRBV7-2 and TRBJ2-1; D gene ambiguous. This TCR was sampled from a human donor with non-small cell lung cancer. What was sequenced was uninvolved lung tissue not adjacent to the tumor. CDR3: CASTLGHEQFF. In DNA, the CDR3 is TGTGCCAGCACTTTGGGCCATGAGCAGTTCTTC.